Given below is one T cell receptor beta chain in context. This entry belongs to a study of blood T cell repertoires in COVID-19. Study overall: The United States, Italy and Spain were the sources of the acute and convalescent COVID-19 samples. From T cells, B-cell-depleted T cells, or PBMCs came the material, which was cDNA or gDNA.

In the study's own analysis: From reference gene primer amplification, estimates of nucleated cell counts were derived. Some clones are missing from TCRdb's copy, which holds only in-frame ones; the method was immunoSEQ multiplex PCR. The V and J calls and the clone size are those of that table, but D and trimming were determined from the DNA. The profile shows 150,000 to 200,000 clones, about 75% of them singletons. Germline-derived CDR1 and CDR2 are SNHLY and FYNNEI. V lost 6 bases, J lost 3 bases, and 14 bases lay in between. The CDR3 has 15 residues. The receptor comes from a woman aged 70-85 years with acute or convalescent COVID-19. This chain connects TRBV2 to TRBJ2-2; possible D gene TRBD1, 5 bases. The source material was peripheral blood. Written as DNA, the CDR3 is TGTGCCAGCAGGAGACAGAGTCTACACACCGGGGAGCTGTTTTTT. The encoded protein is CASRRQSLHTGELFF.